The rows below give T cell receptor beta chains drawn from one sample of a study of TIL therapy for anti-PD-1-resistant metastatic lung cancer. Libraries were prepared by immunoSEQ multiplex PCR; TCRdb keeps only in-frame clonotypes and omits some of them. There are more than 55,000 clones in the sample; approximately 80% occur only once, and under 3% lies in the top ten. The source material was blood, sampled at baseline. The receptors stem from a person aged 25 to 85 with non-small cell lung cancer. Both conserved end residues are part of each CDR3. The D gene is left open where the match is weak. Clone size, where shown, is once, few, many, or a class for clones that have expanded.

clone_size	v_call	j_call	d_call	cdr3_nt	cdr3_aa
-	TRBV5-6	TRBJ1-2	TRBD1	TGTGCCAGCAGCCCCGACAGGGTATATGGCTACACCTTC	CASSPDRVYGYTF
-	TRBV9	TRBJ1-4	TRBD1	TGTGCCAGCAGCAAAACCTCAGGGGGCGGGAATGAAAAACTGTTTTTT	CASSKTSGGGNEKLFF
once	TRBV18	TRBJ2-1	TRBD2	TGTGCCAGCTCACCGGGACTAGCGAACAATGAGCAGTTCTTC	CASSPGLANNEQFF
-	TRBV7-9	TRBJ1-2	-	TGTGCCAGCAGGGAATGGCCCGTTAGATCCACTAACTATGGCTACACCTTC	CASREWPVRSTNYGYTF
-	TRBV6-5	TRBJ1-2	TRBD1	TGTGCCAGCAGTAGCTGGGACAGGGCCCGTGATGGCTACACCTTC	CASSSWDRARDGYTF
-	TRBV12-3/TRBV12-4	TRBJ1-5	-	TGTGCCAGCAGTGGACTACACCCCCAGCCCCAGCATTTT	CASSGLHPQPQHF
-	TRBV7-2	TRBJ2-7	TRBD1	TGTGCCAGCAAGAAAGACCGGGACAGTATCTACGAGCAGTACTTC	CASKKDRDSIYEQYF
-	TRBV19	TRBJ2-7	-	TGTGCCAGTAAGCACAGGGATCAGTACGAGCAGTACTTC	CASKHRDQYEQYF
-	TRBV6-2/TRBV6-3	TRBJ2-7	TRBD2	TGTGCCAGCAGTTTGAGCGGGGGTATCGACGAGCAGTACTTC	CASSLSGGIDEQYF
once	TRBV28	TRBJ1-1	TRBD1	TGTGCCAGCAGAACTCAGACAGGGCCGGGTCGCGCTTTCTTT	CASRTQTGPGRAFF